A selection of T cell receptor beta chains follows, all from one sample in a study of shared clonotypes between healthy human individuals. Sequenced by immunoSEQ multiplex PCR; TCRdb stores in-frame clones only, minus some. There are about 1.5 million clones in the sample; 95% to 99% occur only once, and 0.45% lies in the top ten. The specimen sequenced was naive CD4+ T cells sorted from blood. These receptors were collected from a man aged 25 to 40 in good health. Both conserved end residues are part of each CDR3. Fields, in order: J gene, D gene, clone size, V gene, CDR3 protein, CDR3 DNA. The D gene is left open where the match is weak. Rows give clone size only sometimes, using once, few, many, or a class for an expanded clone.

j_gene: TRBJ2-1
d_gene: -
abundance: -
v_gene: TRBV18
CDR3aa: CASSPRGQTRNEQFF
CDR3nt: TGTGCCAGCTCACCCCGGGGCCAAACGCGGAATGAGCAGTTCTTC

j_gene: TRBJ2-3
d_gene: TRBD2
abundance: -
v_gene: TRBV9
CDR3aa: CASSVGGLAADTQYF
CDR3nt: TGTGCCAGCAGCGTAGGAGGACTAGCGGCAGATACGCAGTATTTT

j_gene: TRBJ2-7
d_gene: -
abundance: -
v_gene: TRBV5-4
CDR3aa: CASSLVASSEGREQYF
CDR3nt: TGTGCCAGCAGCTTGGTGGCCAGCTCCGAGGGGAGGGAGCAGTACTTC

j_gene: TRBJ2-3
d_gene: TRBD1
abundance: -
v_gene: TRBV5-4
CDR3aa: CASSLAGQGYEGTQYF
CDR3nt: TGTGCCAGCAGCTTGGCGGGACAGGGGTATGAGGGTACGCAGTATTTT

j_gene: TRBJ2-7
d_gene: -
abundance: -
v_gene: TRBV15
CDR3aa: CATSRDPQGPRNEQYF
CDR3nt: TGTGCCACCAGCAGAGATCCCCAGGGACCCAGGAACGAGCAGTACTTC

j_gene: TRBJ2-1
d_gene: -
abundance: -
v_gene: TRBV7-9
CDR3aa: CASSPATKSNEQFF
CDR3nt: TGTGCCAGCAGCCCGGCCACTAAGAGCAATGAGCAGTTCTTC

j_gene: TRBJ2-7
d_gene: TRBD1
abundance: -
v_gene: TRBV29-1
CDR3aa: CSVRRGRDTYEQYF
CDR3nt: TGCAGCGTGCGCAGGGGGCGCGACACCTACGAGCAGTACTTC

j_gene: TRBJ1-3
d_gene: -
abundance: -
v_gene: TRBV6-1
CDR3aa: CASSEGPSATIYF
CDR3nt: TGTGCCAGCAGTGAAGGGCCCTCCGCCACCATATATTTT

j_gene: TRBJ2-7
d_gene: -
abundance: -
v_gene: TRBV4-1
CDR3aa: CASSQAFRWAGPDYEQYF
CDR3nt: TGCGCCAGCAGCCAAGCGTTCAGATGGGCAGGGCCTGACTACGAGCAGTACTTC

j_gene: TRBJ1-5
d_gene: -
abundance: -
v_gene: TRBV18
CDR3aa: CASSSLGVGQPQHF
CDR3nt: TGTGCCAGCTCATCACTCGGGGTCGGCCAGCCCCAGCATTTT

j_gene: TRBJ1-2
d_gene: -
abundance: -
v_gene: TRBV6-1
CDR3aa: CASSDAGGPYYGYTF
CDR3nt: TGTGCCAGCAGTGACGCGGGGGGCCCTTATTATGGCTACACCTTC

j_gene: TRBJ2-1
d_gene: -
abundance: -
v_gene: TRBV18
CDR3aa: CASSPRRSGGADEQFF
CDR3nt: TGTGCCAGCTCACCAAGACGAAGCGGAGGAGCCGATGAGCAGTTCTTC

j_gene: TRBJ2-1
d_gene: TRBD2
abundance: -
v_gene: TRBV4-1
CDR3aa: CASSPAPGLAGYEQFF
CDR3nt: TGCGCCAGCAGCCCGGCACCGGGACTAGCGGGATATGAGCAGTTCTTC

j_gene: TRBJ2-3
d_gene: -
abundance: -
v_gene: TRBV5-1
CDR3aa: CASSFTTDTQYF
CDR3nt: TGCGCCAGCAGCTTTACCACAGATACGCAGTATTTT

j_gene: TRBJ2-5
d_gene: -
abundance: -
v_gene: TRBV18
CDR3aa: CASSPVTRGETQYF
CDR3nt: TGTGCCAGCTCACCAGTGACTAGAGGAGAGACCCAGTACTTC

j_gene: TRBJ2-3
d_gene: -
abundance: -
v_gene: TRBV9
CDR3aa: CAEPGPGEIDTQYF
CDR3nt: TGTGCCGAACCGGGACCGGGGGAGATAGATACGCAGTATTTT

j_gene: TRBJ1-4
d_gene: -
abundance: -
v_gene: TRBV14
CDR3aa: CASSKYIATNEKLFF
CDR3nt: TGTGCCAGCAGTAAATACATCGCAACTAATGAAAAACTGTTTTTT

j_gene: TRBJ2-3
d_gene: -
abundance: -
v_gene: TRBV9
CDR3aa: CASSVLAASDTQYF
CDR3nt: TGTGCCAGCAGCGTACTGGCCGCTTCAGATACGCAGTATTTT

j_gene: TRBJ2-3
d_gene: TRBD1
abundance: -
v_gene: TRBV4-3
CDR3aa: CASSQGTGWGASTDTQYF
CDR3nt: TGCGCCAGCAGCCAAGGGACAGGGTGGGGAGCTAGCACAGATACGCAGTATTTT

j_gene: TRBJ1-2
d_gene: -
abundance: -
v_gene: TRBV27
CDR3aa: CASSSLTREGYGYTF
CDR3nt: TGTGCCAGCAGTTCATTGACCCGGGAGGGATATGGCTACACCTTC

j_gene: TRBJ2-7
d_gene: TRBD1
abundance: -
v_gene: TRBV10-1
CDR3aa: CASSEGTGIHEQYF
CDR3nt: TGCGCCAGCAGTGAGGGGACAGGGATCCACGAGCAGTACTTC

j_gene: TRBJ2-2
d_gene: TRBD1
abundance: -
v_gene: TRBV10-3
CDR3aa: CAISVGQGADTGELFF
CDR3nt: TGTGCCATCAGTGTGGGACAGGGGGCCGACACCGGGGAGCTGTTTTTT

j_gene: TRBJ1-1
d_gene: -
abundance: -
v_gene: TRBV7-9
CDR3aa: CASSPYGPVLGLNTEAFF
CDR3nt: TGTGCCAGCAGTCCCTACGGCCCGGTTTTGGGTCTGAACACTGAAGCTTTCTTT

j_gene: TRBJ2-2
d_gene: -
abundance: -
v_gene: TRBV2
CDR3aa: CASRSRRGTGELFF
CDR3nt: TGTGCCAGTAGGTCTCGCCGTGGCACCGGGGAGCTGTTTTTT

j_gene: TRBJ1-2
d_gene: -
abundance: once
v_gene: TRBV19
CDR3aa: CASSGLLTGRRGYTF
CDR3nt: TGTGCCAGTAGCGGCCTCCTAACCGGACGCAGAGGCTACACCTTC

j_gene: TRBJ1-5
d_gene: -
abundance: -
v_gene: TRBV28
CDR3aa: CASSLLDSNQPQHF
CDR3nt: TGTGCCAGCAGTTTATTGGATAGCAATCAGCCCCAGCATTTT

j_gene: TRBJ2-1
d_gene: -
abundance: -
v_gene: TRBV4-3
CDR3aa: CASSRRVSNEQFF
CDR3nt: TGCGCCAGCAGCCGCAGGGTGTCCAATGAGCAGTTCTTC

j_gene: TRBJ2-2
d_gene: -
abundance: -
v_gene: TRBV9
CDR3aa: CASSVAEARFAGELFF
CDR3nt: TGTGCCAGCAGCGTAGCTGAGGCTAGATTTGCCGGGGAGCTGTTTTTT

j_gene: TRBJ1-2
d_gene: -
abundance: once
v_gene: TRBV7-8
CDR3aa: CASTLMDRPFYGYTF
CDR3nt: TGTGCCAGCACCCTGATGGACAGACCGTTTTATGGCTACACCTTC

j_gene: TRBJ1-2
d_gene: -
abundance: -
v_gene: TRBV7-9
CDR3aa: CASSLTLTGYGYTF
CDR3nt: TGTGCCAGCAGCTTAACCCTGACAGGCTATGGCTACACCTTC

j_gene: TRBJ1-3
d_gene: -
abundance: -
v_gene: TRBV15
CDR3aa: CATSRDPVPGGYHRNTIYF
CDR3nt: TGTGCCACCAGCAGAGATCCGGTCCCTGGGGGCTACCATCGAAACACCATATATTTT

j_gene: TRBJ2-5
d_gene: TRBD1
abundance: -
v_gene: TRBV11-2
CDR3aa: CASSPGTGPETQYF
CDR3nt: TGTGCCAGCAGCCCGGGGACAGGGCCAGAGACCCAGTACTTC

j_gene: TRBJ1-4
d_gene: -
abundance: -
v_gene: TRBV11-2
CDR3aa: CASSLDSAGWGYEKLFF
CDR3nt: TGTGCCAGCAGCTTAGATAGTGCGGGCTGGGGTTATGAAAAACTGTTTTTT

j_gene: TRBJ2-5
d_gene: -
abundance: once
v_gene: TRBV5-1
CDR3aa: CASSLAMGGQETQYF
CDR3nt: TGCGCCAGCAGCTTGGCGATGGGGGGCCAAGAGACCCAGTACTTC

j_gene: TRBJ1-3
d_gene: -
abundance: -
v_gene: TRBV25-1
CDR3aa: CASSAPLSGNTIYF
CDR3nt: TGTGCCAGCAGTGCACCTCTCTCTGGAAACACCATATATTTT

j_gene: TRBJ2-3
d_gene: TRBD1
abundance: -
v_gene: TRBV29-1
CDR3aa: CSGDRGGTDTQYF
CDR3nt: TGCAGCGGGGACAGGGGCGGCACAGATACGCAGTATTTT

j_gene: TRBJ2-1
d_gene: -
abundance: -
v_gene: TRBV25-1
CDR3aa: CASEKDHEQFF
CDR3nt: TGTGCCAGCGAAAAGGACCATGAGCAGTTCTTC

j_gene: TRBJ2-7
d_gene: -
abundance: -
v_gene: TRBV9
CDR3aa: CASSVETGAVSEQYF
CDR3nt: TGTGCCAGCAGCGTAGAGACCGGGGCCGTTTCCGAGCAGTACTTC

j_gene: TRBJ2-2
d_gene: -
abundance: -
v_gene: TRBV19
CDR3aa: CASSTNTNTGELFF
CDR3nt: TGTGCCAGTAGTACGAATACGAACACCGGGGAGCTGTTTTTT

j_gene: TRBJ2-3
d_gene: TRBD2
abundance: -
v_gene: TRBV19
CDR3aa: CASSIRAGGRADTQYF
CDR3nt: TGTGCCAGTAGTATTCGAGCGGGAGGACGTGCAGATACGCAGTATTTT

j_gene: TRBJ2-3
d_gene: -
abundance: -
v_gene: TRBV18
CDR3aa: CASSPSGLSTDTQYF
CDR3nt: TGTGCCAGCTCACCGTCGGGTCTTAGCACAGATACGCAGTATTTT

j_gene: TRBJ2-5
d_gene: TRBD1
abundance: -
v_gene: TRBV4-3
CDR3aa: CASSQALTPTGEETQYF
CDR3nt: TGCGCCAGCAGCCAGGCTCTTACACCGACAGGGGAAGAGACCCAGTACTTC

j_gene: TRBJ2-6
d_gene: -
abundance: once
v_gene: TRBV5-1
CDR3aa: CASSRFFSGANVLTF
CDR3nt: TGCGCCAGCAGTCGTTTTTTCTCTGGGGCCAACGTCCTGACTTTC

j_gene: TRBJ1-5
d_gene: -
abundance: -
v_gene: TRBV19
CDR3aa: CASSIEISNQPQHF
CDR3nt: TGTGCCAGTAGTATAGAGATTAGCAATCAGCCCCAGCATTTT

j_gene: TRBJ1-2
d_gene: TRBD1
abundance: -
v_gene: TRBV11-2
CDR3aa: CASSLDPQGASGYTF
CDR3nt: TGTGCCAGCAGCTTAGACCCACAGGGGGCGTCCGGCTACACCTTC

j_gene: TRBJ2-5
d_gene: -
abundance: -
v_gene: TRBV5-1
CDR3aa: CASSLDQGAETQYF
CDR3nt: TGCGCCAGCAGCTTGGATCAGGGAGCGGAGACCCAGTACTTC

j_gene: TRBJ2-7
d_gene: -
abundance: -
v_gene: TRBV5-1
CDR3aa: CASSLAGRYEQYF
CDR3nt: TGCGCCAGCAGCTTGGCCGGGCGCTACGAGCAGTACTTC

j_gene: TRBJ1-3
d_gene: -
abundance: -
v_gene: TRBV19
CDR3aa: CASSRTFPSGNTIYF
CDR3nt: TGTGCCAGTAGCCGGACCTTCCCCTCTGGAAACACCATATATTTT

j_gene: TRBJ1-2
d_gene: -
abundance: -
v_gene: TRBV27
CDR3aa: CASSRRVGYGYTF
CDR3nt: TGTGCCAGCAGTCGGAGGGTTGGCTATGGCTACACCTTC

j_gene: TRBJ2-1
d_gene: TRBD2
abundance: -
v_gene: TRBV27
CDR3aa: CASSLRGLAGEWEQFF
CDR3nt: TGTGCCAGCAGTTTGAGAGGACTAGCGGGAGAGTGGGAGCAGTTCTTC

j_gene: TRBJ2-3
d_gene: TRBD2
abundance: -
v_gene: TRBV28
CDR3aa: CASSLNPRLAGTDTQYF
CDR3nt: TGTGCCAGCAGTTTAAACCCCCGGCTAGCGGGCACAGATACGCAGTATTTT

j_gene: TRBJ1-4
d_gene: TRBD1
abundance: -
v_gene: TRBV4-1
CDR3aa: CASRILDRAGEKLFF
CDR3nt: TGCGCCAGCAGAATCCTGGACAGGGCGGGTGAAAAACTGTTTTTT

j_gene: TRBJ2-6
d_gene: -
abundance: -
v_gene: TRBV5-1
CDR3aa: CASSHTGVSGANVLTF
CDR3nt: TGCGCCAGCAGCCATACAGGAGTTTCTGGGGCCAACGTCCTGACTTTC